This T cell receptor beta chain comes out of a study of blood T cell repertoires in COVID-19. Whole-study context: Samples taken during acute and convalescent COVID-19 were collected in the United States, Italy and Spain.

V shed 6 bases and J shed 2 bases, with 15 bases lying between them. CDR3 size: 15 residues. Germline lookup yields CDR1 MRHNA and CDR2 SNTAGT. Study members were between about 18 and 95 years old and lived in some 22 US regions. Participants' reported clinical history set cohort assignment. All exposed participants met a person with COVID-19 within 2 weeks before entering the study. Sequencing used immunoSEQ multiplex PCR; TCRdb keeps in-frame clones, though not all of them. The data contain about 200,000 clones, around 88% of them singletons. The chain joins TRBV6-4 to TRBJ2-3; the D gene is possibly TRBD2 (6 bases). The sample comprised PBMCs or T cells enriched from blood (not recorded which). This TCR came from a woman aged 25 to 45 who had been exposed to COVID-19. As DNA, the CDR3 is TGTGCCAGCAGCCCCCAGGGACTCCCCACAGATACGCAGTATTTT. Its protein is CASSPQGLPTDTQYF.